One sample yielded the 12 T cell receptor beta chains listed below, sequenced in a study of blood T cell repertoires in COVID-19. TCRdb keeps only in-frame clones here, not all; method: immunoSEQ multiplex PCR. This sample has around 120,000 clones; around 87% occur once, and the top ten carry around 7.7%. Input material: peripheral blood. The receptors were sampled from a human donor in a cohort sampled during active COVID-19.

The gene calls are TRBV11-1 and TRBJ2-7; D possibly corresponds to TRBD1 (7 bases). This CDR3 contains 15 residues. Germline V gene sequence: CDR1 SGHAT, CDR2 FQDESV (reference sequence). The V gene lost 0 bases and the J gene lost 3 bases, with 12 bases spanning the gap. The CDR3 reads CASSLAFQGGYEQYF. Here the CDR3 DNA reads TGTGCCAGCAGCTTAGCCTTCCAGGGGGGCTACGAGCAGTACTTC.

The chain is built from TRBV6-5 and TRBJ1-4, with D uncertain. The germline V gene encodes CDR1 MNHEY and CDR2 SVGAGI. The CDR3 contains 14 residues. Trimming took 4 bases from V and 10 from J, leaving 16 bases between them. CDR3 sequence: CASSSRGPTTKLFF. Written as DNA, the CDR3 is TGTGCCAGCAGTTCCCGAGGGCCGACCACAAAACTGTTTTTT.

The CDR3 coding sequence is TGCAGCGTTGAAATCCCCGACAGGCGACCCTACGAGCAGTACTTC. Protein sequence: CSVEIPDRRPYEQYF. The V and J genes are TRBV29-1 and TRBJ2-7, with D perhaps TRBD1 (6 bases). Trimming took off 2 bases at V and 2 bases at J, with 16 bases between the two ends. This CDR3 region has 15 residues. Germline CDR1 and CDR2: SQVTM and ANQGSEA.

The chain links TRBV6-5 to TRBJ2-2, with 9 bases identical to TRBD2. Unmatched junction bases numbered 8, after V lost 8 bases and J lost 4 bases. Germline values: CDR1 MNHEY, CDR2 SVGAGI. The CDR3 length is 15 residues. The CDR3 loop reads CASSVQREATGELFF. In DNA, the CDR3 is TGTGCCAGCTCGGTCCAGCGGGAGGCCACCGGGGAGCTGTTTTTT.

In DNA form, the CDR3 reads TGTGCCAGCTCACCTAGCGGGAGAACTAGCACAGATACGCAGTATTTT. Amino acid sequence: CASSPSGRTSTDTQYF. This sequence joins TRBV18 and TRBJ2-3, with TRBD2 identical over 9 bases. The junction had 4 bases not matched to a gene; V was cut back by 3 bases and J by 0 bases. The germline gives CDR1 KGHSH, CDR2 LQKENI. The CDR3 has 16 amino acids.

DNA for the CDR3: TGTGCCAGCAGCTCGACAGGGAATAGCAATCAGCCCCAGCATTTT. Translating it yields CASSSTGNSNQPQHF. The chain employs TRBV3-1 (or the pseudogene TRBV3-2) and TRBJ1-5; 7 bases line up with TRBD1. The CDR3 spans 15 residues. The V gene end was trimmed by 5 bases and the J gene end by 0 bases; junction bases not matched to a gene: 4. Looked up from germline, CDR1 is LGHDT and CDR2 is YNNKEL (reference sequence).

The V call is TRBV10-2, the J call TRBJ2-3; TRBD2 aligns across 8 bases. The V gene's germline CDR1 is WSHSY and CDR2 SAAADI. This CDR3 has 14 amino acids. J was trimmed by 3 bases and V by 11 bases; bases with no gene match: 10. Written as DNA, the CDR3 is TGCGCCGCCGCACCCCCGGGAGGGACAGATACGCAGTATTTT. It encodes CAAAPPGGTDTQYF.

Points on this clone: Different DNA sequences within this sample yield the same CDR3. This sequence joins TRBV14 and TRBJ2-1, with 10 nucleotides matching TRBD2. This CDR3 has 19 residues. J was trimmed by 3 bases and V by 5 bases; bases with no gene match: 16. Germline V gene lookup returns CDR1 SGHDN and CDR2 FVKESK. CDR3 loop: CASSTTRTSGGGLYNEQFF. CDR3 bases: TGTGCCAGCAGCACTACTCGGACTAGCGGAGGTGGTCTCTACAATGAGCAGTTCTTC.

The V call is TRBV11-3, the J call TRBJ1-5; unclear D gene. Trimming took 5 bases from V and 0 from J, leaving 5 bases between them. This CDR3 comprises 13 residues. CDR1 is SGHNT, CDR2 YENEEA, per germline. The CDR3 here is CASSPNSNQPQHF. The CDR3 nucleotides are TGTGCCAGCAGCCCTAATAGCAATCAGCCCCAGCATTTT.

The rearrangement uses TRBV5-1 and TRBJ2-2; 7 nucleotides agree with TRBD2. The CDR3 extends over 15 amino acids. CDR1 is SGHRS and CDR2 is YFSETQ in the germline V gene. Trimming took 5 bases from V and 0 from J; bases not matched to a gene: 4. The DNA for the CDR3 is TGCGCCAGCAGTGCTAGCGGACCGAACACCGGGGAGCTGTTTTTT. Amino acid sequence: CASSASGPNTGELFF.

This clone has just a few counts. DNA of the CDR3: TGTGCCAGTGGGACAGGGGGAGGCCAAGAGACCCAGTACTTC. Protein sequence: CASGTGGGQETQYF. The gene calls are TRBV28 and TRBJ2-5, with TRBD1 matching over 11 bases. The CDR3 contains 14 residues. Unmatched junction bases numbered 4, after V lost 9 bases and J lost 1 base. Germline CDR1 is MDHEN and CDR2 is SYDVKM.

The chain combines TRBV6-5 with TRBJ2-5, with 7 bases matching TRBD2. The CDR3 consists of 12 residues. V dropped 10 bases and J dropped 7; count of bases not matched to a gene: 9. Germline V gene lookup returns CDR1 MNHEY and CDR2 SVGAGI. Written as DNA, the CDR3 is TGTGCCACCCAAGGGACTACCAGGACCCAGTACTTC. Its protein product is CATQGTTRTQYF.